This T cell receptor (beta chain) was identified in a study of OX40 agonist ivuxolimab in advanced cancers. A history of autoimmune disease or systemic immunosuppression excluded patients. This clone was seen a few times. Antigen unknown. Trimming removed 6 bases from V and 3 bases from J; junction bases left unmatched: 6. The V gene's germline CDR1 is LGHNT and CDR2 FRNRAP. This CDR3 comprises 15 residues. The method was immunoSEQ multiplex PCR; TCRdb's version includes in-frame clones alone and lacks a portion of them. Seen here are fewer than 80,000 clones, 75% to 90% observed once, and the top ten hold over 4.5%. General study points: It was not determined which antigens were specifically recognized by the peripheral T cells that had undergone clonal expansion. Dosing at 0.1 to 3.0 mg/kg was accompanied by clonal expansion of CD4+ and CD8+ blood T cells by week 6.

The starting material was CD4+ or CD8+ T cells sorted from blood, obtained in a trial of the OX40 agonist ivuxolimab. The chain has TRBV12-5 and TRBJ2-1, with TRBD1 matching 9 bases. The clonotype was recovered from an adult with an advanced solid tumor such as melanoma, head and neck, liver or kidney cancer. The CDR3 DNA reads TGTGCTAGTGGACCCGGACAGGGGTACTACAATGAGCAGTTCTTC. It yields the protein CASGPGQGYYNEQFF. The whole variable domain, remainder taken from reference TRBV12-5 and TRBJ2-1, is DARVTQTPRHKVTEMGQEVTMRCQPILGHNTVFWYRQTMMQGLELLAYFRNRAPLDDSGMPKDRFSAEMPDATLATLKIQPSEPRDSAVYFCASGPGQGYYNEQFFGPGTRLTVL.